The subject of this entry is one T cell receptor (beta chain). CDR1 is MGHRA, CDR2 YSYEKL, per germline. This CDR3 contains 19 residues. Losses at the gene ends were 5 bases for V and 0 bases for J; bases not matched to a gene: 11. This specimen belongs to a study of CD8 T cells in Susac syndrome. An input of about 0.45 to 1 ug of RNA was subjected to reverse transcription using random hexamers. TCRdb itself ran the immunoSEQ multiplex PCR reads through MiXCR, one entry per CDR3 protein. The top ten hold about 0.095% of the sample, which has approximately 260,000 distinct CDR3 sequences, 90% to 96% seen once.

The source material was CD4+ T cells from PBMCs. The source of this sequence is a human donor with Susac syndrome. J is TRBJ2-6 and V is TRBV4-1, with 9 bases identical to TRBD2. The DNA for the CDR3 is TGCGCCAGCAGCTCCCGACCGGGACTAGCTCACTCTGGGGCCAACGTCCTGACTTTC. Its protein product is CASSSRPGLAHSGANVLTF.